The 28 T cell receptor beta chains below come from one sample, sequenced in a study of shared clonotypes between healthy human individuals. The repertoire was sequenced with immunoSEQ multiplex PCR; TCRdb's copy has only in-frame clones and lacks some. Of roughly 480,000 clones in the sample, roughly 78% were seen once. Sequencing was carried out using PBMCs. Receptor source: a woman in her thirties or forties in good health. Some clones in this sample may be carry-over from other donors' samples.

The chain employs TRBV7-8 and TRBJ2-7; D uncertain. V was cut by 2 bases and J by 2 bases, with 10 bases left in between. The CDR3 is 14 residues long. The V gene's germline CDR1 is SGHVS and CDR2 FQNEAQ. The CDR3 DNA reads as TGTGCCAGCAGCTTATTTGGGCCCCCCTACGAGCAGTACTTC. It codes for CASSLFGPPYEQYF.

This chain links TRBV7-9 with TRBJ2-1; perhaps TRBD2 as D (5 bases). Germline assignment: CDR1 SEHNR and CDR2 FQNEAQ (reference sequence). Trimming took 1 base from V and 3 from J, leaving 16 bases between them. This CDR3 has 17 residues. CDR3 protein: CASSLGLGLAVYNEQFF. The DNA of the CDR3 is TGTGCCAGCAGCTTAGGTTTAGGTCTAGCAGTCTACAATGAGCAGTTCTTC.

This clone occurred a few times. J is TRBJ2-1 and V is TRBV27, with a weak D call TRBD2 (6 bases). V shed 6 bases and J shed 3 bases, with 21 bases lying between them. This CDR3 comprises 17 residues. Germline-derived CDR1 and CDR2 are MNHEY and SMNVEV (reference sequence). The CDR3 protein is CASSRTLGGALYNEQFF. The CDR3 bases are TGTGCCAGCAGCCGCACGTTGGGGGGTGCGCTCTACAATGAGCAGTTCTTC.

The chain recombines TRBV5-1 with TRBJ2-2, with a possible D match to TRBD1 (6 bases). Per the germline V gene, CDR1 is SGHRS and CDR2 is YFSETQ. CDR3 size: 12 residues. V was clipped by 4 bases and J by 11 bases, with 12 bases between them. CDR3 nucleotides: TGCGCCAGCAGCGCGGACAGCGGCGAGCTGTTTTTT. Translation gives CASSADSGELFF.

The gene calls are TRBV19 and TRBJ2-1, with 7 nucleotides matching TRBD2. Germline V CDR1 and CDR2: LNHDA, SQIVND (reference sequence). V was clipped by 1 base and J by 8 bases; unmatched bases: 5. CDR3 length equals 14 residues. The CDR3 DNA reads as TGTGCCAGTAGTATAGGCCCTACTAGCGATGAGCAGTTCTTC. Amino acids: CASSIGPTSDEQFF.

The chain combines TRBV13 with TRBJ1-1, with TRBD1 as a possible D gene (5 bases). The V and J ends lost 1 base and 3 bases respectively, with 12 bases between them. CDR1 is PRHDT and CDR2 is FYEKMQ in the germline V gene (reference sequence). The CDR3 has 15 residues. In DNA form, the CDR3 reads TGTGCCAGCAGCTTAGAGCGGGGGTGGGACACTGAAGCTTTCTTT. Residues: CASSLERGWDTEAFF.

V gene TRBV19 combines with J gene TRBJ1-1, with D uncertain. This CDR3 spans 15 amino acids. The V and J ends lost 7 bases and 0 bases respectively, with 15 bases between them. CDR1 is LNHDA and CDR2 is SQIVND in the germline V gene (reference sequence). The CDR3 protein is CASKWTGVLNTEAFF. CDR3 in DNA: TGTGCCAGTAAATGGACCGGGGTATTGAACACTGAAGCTTTCTTT.

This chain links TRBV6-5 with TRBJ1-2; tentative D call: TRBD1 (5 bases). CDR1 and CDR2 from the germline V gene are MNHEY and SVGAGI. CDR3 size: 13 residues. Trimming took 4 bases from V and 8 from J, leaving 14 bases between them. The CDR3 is CASSSFRDLGYTF. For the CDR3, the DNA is TGTGCCAGCAGTTCCTTCCGGGACTTAGGCTACACCTTC.

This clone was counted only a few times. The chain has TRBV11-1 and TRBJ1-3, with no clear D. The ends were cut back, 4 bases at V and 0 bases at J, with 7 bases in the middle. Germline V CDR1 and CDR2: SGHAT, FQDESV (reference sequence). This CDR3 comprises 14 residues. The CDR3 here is CASSSEFSGNTIYF. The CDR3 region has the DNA TGTGCCAGCAGCTCCGAATTCTCTGGAAACACCATATATTTT.

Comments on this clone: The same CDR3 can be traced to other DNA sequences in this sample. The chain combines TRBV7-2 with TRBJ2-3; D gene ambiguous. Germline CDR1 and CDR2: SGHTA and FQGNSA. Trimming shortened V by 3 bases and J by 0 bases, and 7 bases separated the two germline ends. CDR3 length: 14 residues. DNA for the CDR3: TGTGCCAGCAGCTTGGGTCCGAGCACAGATACGCAGTATTTT. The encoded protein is CASSLGPSTDTQYF.

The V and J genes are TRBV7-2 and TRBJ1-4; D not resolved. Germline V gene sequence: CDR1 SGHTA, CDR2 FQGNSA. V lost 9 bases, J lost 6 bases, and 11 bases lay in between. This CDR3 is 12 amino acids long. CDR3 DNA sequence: TGTGCCAGTCGGGGAGGAGATGAAAAACTGTTTTTT. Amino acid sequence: CASRGGDEKLFF.

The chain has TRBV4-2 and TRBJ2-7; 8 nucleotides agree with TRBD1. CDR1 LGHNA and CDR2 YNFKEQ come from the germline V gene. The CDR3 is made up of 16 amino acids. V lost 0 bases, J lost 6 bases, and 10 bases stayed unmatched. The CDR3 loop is CASSQDDRGIRFEQYF. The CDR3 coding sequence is TGTGCCAGCAGCCAAGATGACAGGGGTATTCGTTTCGAGCAGTACTTC.

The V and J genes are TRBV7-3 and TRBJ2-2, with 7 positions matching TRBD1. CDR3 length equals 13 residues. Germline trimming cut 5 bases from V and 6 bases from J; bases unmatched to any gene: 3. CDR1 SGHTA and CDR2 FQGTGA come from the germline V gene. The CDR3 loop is CASSMTGSGELFF. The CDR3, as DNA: TGTGCCAGCAGCATGACAGGGTCCGGGGAGCTGTTTTTT. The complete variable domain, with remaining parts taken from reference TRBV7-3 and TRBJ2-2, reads GAGVSQTPSNKVTEKGKYVELRCDPISGHTALYWYRQSLGQGPEFLIYFQGTGAADDSGLPNDRFFAVRPEGSVSTLKIQRTERGDSAVYLCASSMTGSGELFFGEGSRLTVL.

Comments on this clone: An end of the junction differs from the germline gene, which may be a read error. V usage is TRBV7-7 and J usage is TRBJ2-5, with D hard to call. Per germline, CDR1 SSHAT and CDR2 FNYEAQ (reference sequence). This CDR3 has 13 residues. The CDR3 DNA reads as TGTGCTAGCAGCCCCCAGCTAGGGGAGACCCAGTACTTC. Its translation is CASSPQLGETQYF.

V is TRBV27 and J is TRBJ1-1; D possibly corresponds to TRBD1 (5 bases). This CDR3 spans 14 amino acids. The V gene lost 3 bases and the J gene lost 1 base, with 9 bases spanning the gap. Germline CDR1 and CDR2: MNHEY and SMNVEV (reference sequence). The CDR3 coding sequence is TGTGCCAGCAGTTTCAGGGCGAAGAACACTGAAGCTTTCTTT. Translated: CASSFRAKNTEAFF.

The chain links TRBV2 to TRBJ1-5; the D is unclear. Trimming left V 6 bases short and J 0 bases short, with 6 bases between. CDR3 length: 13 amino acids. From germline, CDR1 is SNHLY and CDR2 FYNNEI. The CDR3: CASRQYSNQPQHF. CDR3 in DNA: TGTGCCAGCAGGCAGTATAGCAATCAGCCCCAGCATTTT.

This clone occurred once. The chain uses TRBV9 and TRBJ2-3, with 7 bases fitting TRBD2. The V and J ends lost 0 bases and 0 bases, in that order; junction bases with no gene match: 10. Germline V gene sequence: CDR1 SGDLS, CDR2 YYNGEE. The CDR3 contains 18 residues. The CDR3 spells CASSVAAVRRGSTDTQYF. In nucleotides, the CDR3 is TGTGCCAGCAGCGTAGCGGCGGTGAGGCGGGGGAGCACAGATACGCAGTATTTT.

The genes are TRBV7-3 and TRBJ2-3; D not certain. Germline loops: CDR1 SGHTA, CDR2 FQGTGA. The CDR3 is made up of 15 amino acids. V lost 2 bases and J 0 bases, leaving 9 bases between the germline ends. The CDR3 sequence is CASSLFPGSTDTQYF. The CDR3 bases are TGTGCCAGCAGCTTATTCCCCGGGAGCACAGATACGCAGTATTTT.

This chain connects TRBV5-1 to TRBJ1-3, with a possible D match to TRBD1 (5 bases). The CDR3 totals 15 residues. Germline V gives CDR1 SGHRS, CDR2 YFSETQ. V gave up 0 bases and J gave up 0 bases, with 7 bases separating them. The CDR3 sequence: CASSLDGGSGNTIYF. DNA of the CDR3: TGCGCCAGCAGCTTGGACGGGGGCTCTGGAAACACCATATATTTT.

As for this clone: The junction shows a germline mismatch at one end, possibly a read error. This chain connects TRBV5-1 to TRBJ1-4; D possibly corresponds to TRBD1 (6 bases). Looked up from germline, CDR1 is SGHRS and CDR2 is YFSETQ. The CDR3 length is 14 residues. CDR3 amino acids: CASSLDSWGEKLFF. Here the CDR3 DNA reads TGCGCCAGCAGCCTGGACAGTTGGGGTGAAAAATTGTTTTTT.

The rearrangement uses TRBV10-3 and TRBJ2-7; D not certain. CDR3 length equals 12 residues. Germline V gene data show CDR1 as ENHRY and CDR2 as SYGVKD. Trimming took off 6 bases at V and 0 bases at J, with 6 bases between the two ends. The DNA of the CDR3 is TGTGCCATCAGCCCCGACTCCTACGAGCAGTACTTC. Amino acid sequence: CAISPDSYEQYF.

The CDR3 loop reads CASSFSRGTGELFF. The CDR3 DNA is TGTGCCAGCTCCTTTTCCAGGGGGACCGGGGAGCTGTTTTTT. The chain joins TRBV7-3 to TRBJ2-2; 7 bases fit TRBD1. J was trimmed by 5 bases and V by 8 bases; bases with no gene match: 8. This CDR3 is built from 14 residues. Looked up from germline, CDR1 is SGHTA and CDR2 is FQGTGA.

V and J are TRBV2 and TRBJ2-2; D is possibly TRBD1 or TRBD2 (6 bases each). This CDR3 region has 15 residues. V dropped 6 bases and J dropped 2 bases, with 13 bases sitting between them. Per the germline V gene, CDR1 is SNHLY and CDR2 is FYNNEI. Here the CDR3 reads CASRRGGLNTGELFF. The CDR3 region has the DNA TGTGCCAGCAGGCGTGGGGGGCTAAACACCGGGGAGCTGTTTTTT.

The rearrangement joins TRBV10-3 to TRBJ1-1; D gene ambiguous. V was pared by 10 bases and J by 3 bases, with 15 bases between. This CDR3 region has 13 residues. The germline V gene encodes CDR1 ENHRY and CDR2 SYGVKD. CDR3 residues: CATGAGYDTEAFF. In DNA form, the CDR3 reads TGTGCCACCGGAGCGGGGTATGACACTGAAGCTTTCTTT.

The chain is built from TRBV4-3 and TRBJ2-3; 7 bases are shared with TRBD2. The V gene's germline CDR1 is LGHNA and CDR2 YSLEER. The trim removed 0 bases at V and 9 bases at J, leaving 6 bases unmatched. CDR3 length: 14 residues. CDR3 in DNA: TGCGCCAGCAGCCAAGACTCGAGCGGGGTCACGCAGTATTTT. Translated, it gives CASSQDSSGVTQYF.

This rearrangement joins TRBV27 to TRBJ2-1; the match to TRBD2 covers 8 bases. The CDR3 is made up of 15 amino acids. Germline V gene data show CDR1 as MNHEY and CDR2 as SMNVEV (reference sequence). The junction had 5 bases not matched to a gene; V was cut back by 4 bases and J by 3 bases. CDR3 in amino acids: CASSSPTSDYNEQFF. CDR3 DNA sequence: TGTGCCAGCAGTTCACCGACTAGCGACTACAATGAGCAGTTCTTC.

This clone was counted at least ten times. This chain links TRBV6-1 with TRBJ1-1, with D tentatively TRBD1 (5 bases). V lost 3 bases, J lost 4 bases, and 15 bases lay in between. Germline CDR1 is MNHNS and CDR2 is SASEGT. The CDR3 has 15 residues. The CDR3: CASSDVVAGGTEAFF. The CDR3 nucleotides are TGTGCCAGCAGTGATGTCGTCGCGGGGGGCACTGAAGCTTTCTTT.

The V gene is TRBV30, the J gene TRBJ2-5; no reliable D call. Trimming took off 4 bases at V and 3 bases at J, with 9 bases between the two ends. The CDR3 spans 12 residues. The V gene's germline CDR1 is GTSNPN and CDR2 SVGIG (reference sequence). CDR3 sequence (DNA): TGTGCCTGGACTAGGAGAGAAGAGACCCAGTACTTC. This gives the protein CAWTRREETQYF.